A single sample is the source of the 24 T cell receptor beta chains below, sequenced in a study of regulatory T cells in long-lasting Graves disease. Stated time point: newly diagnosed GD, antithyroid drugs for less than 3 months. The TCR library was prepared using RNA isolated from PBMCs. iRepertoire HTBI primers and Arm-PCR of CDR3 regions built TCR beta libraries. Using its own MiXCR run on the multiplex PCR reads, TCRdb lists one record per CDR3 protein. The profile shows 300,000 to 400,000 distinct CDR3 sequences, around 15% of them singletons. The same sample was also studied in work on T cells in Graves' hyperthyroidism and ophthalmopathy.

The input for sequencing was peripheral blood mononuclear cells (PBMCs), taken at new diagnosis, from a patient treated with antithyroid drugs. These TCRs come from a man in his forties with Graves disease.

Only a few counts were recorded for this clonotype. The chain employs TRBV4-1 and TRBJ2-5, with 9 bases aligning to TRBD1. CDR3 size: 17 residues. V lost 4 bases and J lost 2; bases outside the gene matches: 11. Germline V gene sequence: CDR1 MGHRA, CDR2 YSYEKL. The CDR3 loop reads CASSREIDRGTQETQYF. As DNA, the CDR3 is TGCGCCAGCAGCCGAGAGATAGACAGGGGGACTCAAGAGACCCAGTACTTC.

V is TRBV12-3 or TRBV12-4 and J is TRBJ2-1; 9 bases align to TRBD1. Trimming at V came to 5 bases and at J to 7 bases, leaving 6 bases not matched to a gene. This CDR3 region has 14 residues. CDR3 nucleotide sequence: TGTGCCAGCAGTCAATCGGACAGGGGTAATGAGCAGTTCTTC. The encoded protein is CASSQSDRGNEQFF.

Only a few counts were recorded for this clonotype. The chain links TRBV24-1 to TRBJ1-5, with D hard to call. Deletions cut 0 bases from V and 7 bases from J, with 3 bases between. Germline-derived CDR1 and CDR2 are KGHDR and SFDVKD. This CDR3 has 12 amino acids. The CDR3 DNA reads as TGTGCCACCAGTGATTTGGGGCAGCCCCAGCATTTT. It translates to CATSDLGQPQHF.

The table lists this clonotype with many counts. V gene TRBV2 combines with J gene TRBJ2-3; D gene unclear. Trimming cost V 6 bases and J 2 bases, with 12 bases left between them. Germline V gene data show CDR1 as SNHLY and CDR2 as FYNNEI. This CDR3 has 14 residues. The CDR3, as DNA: TGTGCCAGCAGCCCCGTGCGGCACACAGATACGCAGTATTTT. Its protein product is CASSPVRHTDTQYF.

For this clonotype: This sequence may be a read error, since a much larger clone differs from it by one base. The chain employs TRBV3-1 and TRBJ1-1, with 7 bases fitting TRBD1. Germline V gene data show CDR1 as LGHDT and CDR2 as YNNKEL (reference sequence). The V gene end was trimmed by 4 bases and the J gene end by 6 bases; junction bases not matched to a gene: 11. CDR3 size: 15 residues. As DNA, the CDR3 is TGTGCCAGCAGCCCCGAACAGGGGTGGGTCGCTGAAGCTTTCTTT. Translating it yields CASSPEQGWVAEAFF.

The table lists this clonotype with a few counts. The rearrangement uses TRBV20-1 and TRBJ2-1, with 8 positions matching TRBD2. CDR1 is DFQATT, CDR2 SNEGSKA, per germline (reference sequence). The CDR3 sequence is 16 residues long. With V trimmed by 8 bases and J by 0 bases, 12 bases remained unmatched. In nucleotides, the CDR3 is TGCAGTCCCCGCGGGGGGCCGGACCCCTCCTACAATGAGCAGTTCTTC. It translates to CSPRGGPDPSYNEQFF.

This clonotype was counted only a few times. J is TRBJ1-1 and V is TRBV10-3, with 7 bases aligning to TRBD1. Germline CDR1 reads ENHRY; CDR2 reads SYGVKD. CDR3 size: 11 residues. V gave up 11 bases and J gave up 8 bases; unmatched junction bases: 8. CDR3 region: CAASGGGEAFF. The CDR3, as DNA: TGTGCCGCATCAGGGGGAGGCGAAGCTTTCTTT.

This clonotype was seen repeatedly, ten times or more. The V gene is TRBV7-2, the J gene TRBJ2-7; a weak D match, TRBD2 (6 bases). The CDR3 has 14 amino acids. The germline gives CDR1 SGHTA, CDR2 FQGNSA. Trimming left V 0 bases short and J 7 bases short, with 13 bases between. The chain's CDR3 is CASSLAGGPTEQYF. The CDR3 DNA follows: TGTGCCAGCAGCTTAGCGGGGGGTCCAACGGAGCAGTACTTC.

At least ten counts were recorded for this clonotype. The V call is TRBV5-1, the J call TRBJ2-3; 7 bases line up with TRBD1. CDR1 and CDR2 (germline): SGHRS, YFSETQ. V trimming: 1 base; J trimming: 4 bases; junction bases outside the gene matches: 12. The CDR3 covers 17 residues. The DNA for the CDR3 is TGCGCCAGCAGCTTGCCTCCGACAGGGAAGGGGGCAGATACGCAGTATTTT. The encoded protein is CASSLPPTGKGADTQYF.

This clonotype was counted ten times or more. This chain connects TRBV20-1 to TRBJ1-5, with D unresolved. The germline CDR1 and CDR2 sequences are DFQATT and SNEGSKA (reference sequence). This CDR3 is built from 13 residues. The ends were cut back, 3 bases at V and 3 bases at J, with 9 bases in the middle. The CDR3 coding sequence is TGCAGTGCTAGTTCCCAGGTCAATCAGCCCCAGCATTTT. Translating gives CSASSQVNQPQHF.

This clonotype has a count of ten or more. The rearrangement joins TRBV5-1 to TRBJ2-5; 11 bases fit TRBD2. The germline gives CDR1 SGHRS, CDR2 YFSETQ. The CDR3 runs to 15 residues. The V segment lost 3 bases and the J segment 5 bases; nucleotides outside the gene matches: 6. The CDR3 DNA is TGCGCCAGCAGCTGGAGGGCTAGCGGGGGGGAGACCCAGTACTTC. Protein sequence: CASSWRASGGETQYF.

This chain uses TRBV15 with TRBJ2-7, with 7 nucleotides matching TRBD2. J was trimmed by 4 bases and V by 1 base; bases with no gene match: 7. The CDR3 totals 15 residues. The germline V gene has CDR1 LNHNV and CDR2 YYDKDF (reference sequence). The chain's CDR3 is CATSRGWSGEYEQYF. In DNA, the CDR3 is TGTGCCACCAGCAGAGGGTGGAGCGGGGAGTACGAGCAGTACTTC.

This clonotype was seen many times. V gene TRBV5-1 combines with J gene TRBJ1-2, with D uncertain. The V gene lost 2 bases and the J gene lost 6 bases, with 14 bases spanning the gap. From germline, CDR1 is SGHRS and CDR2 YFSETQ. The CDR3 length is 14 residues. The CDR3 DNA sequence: TGCGCCAGCAGCTTACCGGACGCCCTGGATGGCTACACCTTC. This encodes CASSLPDALDGYTF.

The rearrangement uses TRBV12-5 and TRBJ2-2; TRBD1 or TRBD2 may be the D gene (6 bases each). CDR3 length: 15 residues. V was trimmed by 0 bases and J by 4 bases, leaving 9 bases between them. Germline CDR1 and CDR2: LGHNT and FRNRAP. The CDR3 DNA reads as TGTGCTAGTGGTTTGGTAGGGGGGAGCACCGGGGAGCTGTTTTTT. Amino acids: CASGLVGGSTGELFF.

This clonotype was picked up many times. Here the CDR3 reads CAPRARTDTQYF. The CDR3 nucleotides are TGTGCCCCCAGGGCACGCACAGATACGCAGTATTTT. The J gene is TRBJ2-3, the V gene TRBV2; D possibly corresponds to TRBD1 (5 bases). Germline lookup yields CDR1 SNHLY and CDR2 FYNNEI. This CDR3 region has 12 residues. Trimming took 11 bases from V and 1 from J, leaving 10 bases between them.

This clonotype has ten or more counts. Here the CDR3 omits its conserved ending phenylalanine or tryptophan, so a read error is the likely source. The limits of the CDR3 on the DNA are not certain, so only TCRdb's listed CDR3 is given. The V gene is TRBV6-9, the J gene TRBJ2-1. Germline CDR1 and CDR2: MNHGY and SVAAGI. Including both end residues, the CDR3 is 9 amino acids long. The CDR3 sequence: CWSSYFLFV.

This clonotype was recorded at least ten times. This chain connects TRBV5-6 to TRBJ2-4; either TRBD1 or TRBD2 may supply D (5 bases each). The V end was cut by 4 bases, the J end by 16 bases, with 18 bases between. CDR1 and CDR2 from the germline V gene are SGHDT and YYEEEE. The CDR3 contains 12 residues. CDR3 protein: CASSGPGTLAYF. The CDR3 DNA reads TGTGCCAGCAGCGGCCCCGGGACCCTCGCATACTTC.

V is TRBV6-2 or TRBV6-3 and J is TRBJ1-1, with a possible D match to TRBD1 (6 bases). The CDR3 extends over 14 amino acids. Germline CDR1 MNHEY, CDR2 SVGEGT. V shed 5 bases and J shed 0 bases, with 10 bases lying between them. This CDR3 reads CASSPGHLNTEAFF. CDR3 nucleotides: TGTGCCAGCAGTCCGGGACACCTGAACACTGAAGCTTTCTTT.

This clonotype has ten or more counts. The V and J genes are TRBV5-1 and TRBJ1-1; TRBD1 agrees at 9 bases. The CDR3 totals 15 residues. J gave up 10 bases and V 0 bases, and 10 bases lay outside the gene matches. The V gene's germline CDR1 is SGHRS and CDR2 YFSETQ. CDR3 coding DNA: TGCGCCAGCAGCTTGGCACCGGGACAGGGCGCGGGAGCTTTCTTT. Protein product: CASSLAPGQGAGAFF.

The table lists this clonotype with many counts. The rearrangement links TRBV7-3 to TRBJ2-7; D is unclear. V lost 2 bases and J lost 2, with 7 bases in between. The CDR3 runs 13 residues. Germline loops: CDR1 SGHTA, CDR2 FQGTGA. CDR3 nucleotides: TGTGCCAGCAGCTTATCCCCTCCCTACGAGCAGTACTTC. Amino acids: CASSLSPPYEQYF.

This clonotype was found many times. CDR3 sequence (DNA): TGCGCCAGCAGCAGGGGCTCCGGTGAAAAACTGTTTTTT. It encodes CASSRGSGEKLFF. The rearrangement joins TRBV5-1 to TRBJ1-4, with D perhaps matching TRBD1 (5 bases). The germline gives CDR1 SGHRS, CDR2 YFSETQ. The CDR3 length is 13 residues. The V gene lost 4 bases and the J gene lost 7 bases, with 11 bases spanning the gap.

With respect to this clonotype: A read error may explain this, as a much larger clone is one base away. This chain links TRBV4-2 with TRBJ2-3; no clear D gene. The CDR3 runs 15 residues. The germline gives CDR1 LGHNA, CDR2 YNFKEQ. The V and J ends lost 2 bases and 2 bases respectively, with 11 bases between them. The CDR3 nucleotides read TGTGCCAGCAGCCAAACAGCCGTTGCCACAGATACGCAGTATTTT. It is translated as CASSQTAVATDTQYF.

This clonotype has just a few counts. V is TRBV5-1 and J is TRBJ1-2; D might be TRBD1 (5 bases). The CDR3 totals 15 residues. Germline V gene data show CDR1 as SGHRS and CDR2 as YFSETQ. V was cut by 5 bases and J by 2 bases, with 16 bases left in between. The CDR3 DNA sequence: TGCGCCAGCAGGCGGGACCGCAGCTTGAACTATGGCTACACCTTC. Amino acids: CASRRDRSLNYGYTF.

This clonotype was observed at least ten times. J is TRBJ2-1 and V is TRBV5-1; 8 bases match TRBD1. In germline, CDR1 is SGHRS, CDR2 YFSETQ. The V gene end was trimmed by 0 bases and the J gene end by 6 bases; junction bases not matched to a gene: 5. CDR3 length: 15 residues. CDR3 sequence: CASSLVRGRRNEQFF. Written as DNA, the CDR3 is TGCGCCAGCAGCTTGGTCAGGGGGCGTCGCAATGAGCAGTTCTTC.